This T cell receptor (beta chain) was found in a study of regulatory and conventional T cells in RAG deficiency (dated by TCRdb to about 2017). Describing the broader study: Autoimmunity is frequently linked to hypomorphic RAG mutations in combined immunodeficiency or atypical SCID. High-throughput TCR beta sequencing was used to compare the repertoire diversity and composition of Treg, conventional CD4+ and CD8+ T cells between RAG-deficient patients and healthy controls.

Eight patients with RAG deficiency were studied: one with SCID, two with Omenn syndrome and five with combined immunodeficiency or atypical SCID. Before genomic DNA extraction, CD8+ T cells lacking CD4 were purified from blood. V was cut back by 3 bases and J by 0 bases, leaving a gap of 1 base between them. The CDR3, from cysteine to phenylalanine, totals 11 residues. Solely the CDR3 DNA is kept, with 33 bases framed from the first base. Via the germline V gene (reference sequence), CDR1 is SGHKS and CDR2 YYEKEE. General conclusions and limits of the study: For some subjects, some T-cell subset analyses were not performed. All patient T-cell subsets had shorter CDR3 lengths; Omenn syndrome patients showed >80% Treg-Tconv repertoire overlap at nucleotide and amino acid level. Compared with controls, Omenn syndrome and CID/AS patients had approximately 99-fold fewer unique TCR beta sequences in Treg cells, whereas the reduction in the other subsets was roughly 10-fold. Compared with control T-cell subpopulations, RAG-deficient patients had much lower Shannon entropy and higher Simpson indices. The CD25-high CD127-low cells sorted from Omenn syndrome patients may be peripherally activated cells rather than true Treg cells.

The library was prepared using the immunoSEQ multiplex PCR assay. Rearranged TCR beta chain products were amplified from the genomic DNA of sorted T-cell subsets and were then sequenced. The authors processed their data as follows. Shannon entropy and Simpson indices were used to quantify the repertoire diversity of productive TCR beta rearrangements. To gauge clonal expansion, the frequencies of the 100 most abundant productive TCR beta clonotypes among total reads were added together. The TRB repertoires were scored with a self-reactivity index that is based on amino acid usage at CDR3beta positions 6 and 7. Two-way ANOVA was applied to the repertoire analyses, whereas Student t or Mann-Whitney tests were applied to the flow cytometric analyses. TCRdb stores this immuneACCESS table with in-frame sequences only. Part of the clones is absent; in the studies checked, under half of the shortfall reflects unresolved V genes, and no reason is known for the rest. For V, J and clone size, that table is used; D and trimming come from the DNA. This sample holds about 6,100 clones; less than 95% were observed only once. In total, the top ten clones hold almost 50% of the sample.

To note about this clone: Its cognate antigen has yet to be identified. Base qualities are not provided; no much larger clone lies one nucleotide away.

The sequenced sample consisted of CD8+ T cells sorted from blood. The sequence links TRBV5-5 to TRBJ2-7; the D segment cannot be called with confidence. This sequence was found in a human donor with RAG deficiency presenting as severe combined immunodeficiency. Here the CDR3 is given as CASSSSYEQYF. The DNA is TGTGCCAGCAGCTCCTCCTACGAGCAGTACTTC. The full variable domain, completed from the reference TRBV5-5 and TRBJ2-7 proteins outside the CDR3, reads DAGVTQSPTHLIKTRGQQVTLRCSPISGHKSVSWYQQVLGQGPQFIFQYYEKEERGRGNFPDRFSARQFPNYSSELNVNALLLGDSALYLCASSSSYEQYFGPGTRLTVT.